Below are 21 T cell receptor beta chains sequenced from a single sample in a study of blood T cells in healthy people across ages (dated by TCRdb to about 2015). The receptor library was made with 5' RACE. Sequencing was performed on an Illumina HiSeq 2500. A second about 7 to 11 cycle PCR used a sample-barcoded 5' primer and a J-beta primer mix. Starting from the raw public reads, TCRdb applied fastp trimming at Q25, assembled clones with MiXCR and retained in-frame beta chains. Each record represents a unique CDR3 protein, reported with the most common genes and DNA among its rows. Across this sample there are about a million distinct CDR3 sequences, with around 48% seen only once. The ten largest clones represent 13% of the sample. Specimen: blood. The receptors were sampled from a man aged 25 to 40 in good health.

This chain uses TRBV24-1 with TRBJ2-1; D might be TRBD2 (7 bases). The CDR3 extends over 17 amino acids. CDR1 KGHDR and CDR2 SFDVKD come from the germline V gene. V lost 2 bases and J lost 7, with 20 bases in between. This CDR3 is CATSDSSGTWGRNEQFF. CDR3 DNA sequence: TGTGCCACCAGTGATTCAAGCGGGACATGGGGGAGGAATGAGCAGTTCTTC.

The rearrangement joins TRBV27 to TRBJ2-1, with no clear D. Germline V gene lookup returns CDR1 MNHEY and CDR2 SMNVEV (reference sequence). This CDR3 has 14 residues. V was pared by 6 bases and J by 7 bases, with 16 bases between. CDR3 DNA sequence: TGTGCCAGCAGGGCGCGCCAGCACTTAAATGAGCAGTTCTTC. Amino acid sequence: CASRARQHLNEQFF.

The chain uses TRBV6-2 or TRBV6-3 and TRBJ2-7; tentative D call: TRBD2 (6 bases). Germline lookup yields CDR1 MNHEY and CDR2 SVGEGT. The CDR3 extends over 14 amino acids. The V gene lost 2 bases and the J gene lost 0 bases, with 8 bases spanning the gap. The CDR3 nucleotides are TGTGCCAGCAGTTACGCGGGGACCTCCTACGAGCAGTACTTC. This encodes CASSYAGTSYEQYF.

The chain joins TRBV4-2 to TRBJ2-7; D may be TRBD1 or TRBD2 (5 bases each). Trimming left V 1 base short and J 3 bases short, with 16 bases between. The germline V gene encodes CDR1 LGHNA and CDR2 YNFKEQ. There are 16 residues in the CDR3. CDR3 bases: TGTGCCAGCAGCCAAGGGGACGGACCCCGAGGCTACGAGCAGTACTTC. The encoded protein is CASSQGDGPRGYEQYF.

The V gene is TRBV3-1, the J gene TRBJ2-1; a possible D gene is TRBD2 (7 bases). The CDR3 totals 17 residues. The ends were cut back, 0 bases at V and 0 bases at J, with 12 bases in the middle. Per germline, CDR1 LGHDT and CDR2 YNNKEL (reference sequence). The CDR3 bases are TGTGCCAGCAGCCAAGAACGCGGGGGCCACTCCTACAATGAGCAGTTCTTC. Amino acid sequence: CASSQERGGHSYNEQFF.

V and J are TRBV30 and TRBJ2-2; D remains ambiguous. CDR1 GTSNPN and CDR2 SVGIG come from the germline V gene (reference sequence). V was clipped by 0 bases and J by 6 bases, with 5 bases between them. The CDR3 is 12 residues long. The CDR3 spells CAWSVGPGELFF. In DNA, the CDR3 is TGTGCCTGGAGTGTAGGGCCCGGGGAGCTGTTTTTT.

This clonotype was recorded a few times. The chain uses TRBV4-1 and TRBJ2-5; D not certain. Looked up from germline, CDR1 is MGHRA and CDR2 is YSYEKL. The V gene lost 1 base and the J gene lost 1 base, with 7 bases spanning the gap. This CDR3 comprises 14 residues. This chain's CDR3 is CASSQGRIQETQYF. CDR3 nucleotides: TGCGCCAGCAGCCAAGGACGGATCCAAGAGACCCAGTACTTC.

For the CDR3, the DNA is TGTGCCAGCAATACCGGGGTATTGTATACGCAGTATTTT. Its translation: CASNTGVLYTQYF. This rearrangement joins TRBV7-9 to TRBJ2-3; D is possibly TRBD2 (5 bases). Trimming took off 7 bases at V and 7 bases at J, with 15 bases between the two ends. The V gene's germline CDR1 is SEHNR and CDR2 FQNEAQ (reference sequence). CDR3 length: 13 residues.

The chain carries TRBV20-1 and TRBJ2-7, with TRBD2 identical over 11 bases. J lost 5 bases, V lost 3 bases, and 9 bases had no gene match. The CDR3 totals 15 residues. The germline V gene has CDR1 DFQATT and CDR2 SNEGSKA (reference sequence). CDR3 coding DNA: TGCAGTGCTAGCGTTGCTAGCGGGGGGAGGAACGAGCAGTACTTC. It yields the protein CSASVASGGRNEQYF.

Comments on this clonotype: One base away lies a much larger clone, so this may be a sequencing read error. The chain employs TRBV7-3 and TRBJ2-1; 9 positions match TRBD2. Looked up from germline, CDR1 is SGHTA and CDR2 is FQGTGA. The trim removed 2 bases at V and 4 bases at J, leaving 12 bases unmatched. The CDR3 totals 18 residues. The CDR3 reads CASSLAGASGVLYNEQFF. The CDR3 DNA sequence: TGTGCCAGCAGCTTAGCCGGGGCTAGCGGGGTTTTATACAATGAGCAGTTCTTC.

This clonotype was seen a handful of times. The V call is TRBV7-2, the J call TRBJ1-6; weak D call: TRBD1 (5 bases). The CDR3 loop spans 16 amino acids. Germline lookup yields CDR1 SGHTA and CDR2 FQGNSA. The V end was cut by 1 base, the J end by 9 bases, with 16 bases between. CDR3 sequence: CASSLEAGVGGSPLHF. The CDR3 bases are TGTGCCAGCAGCTTAGAAGCCGGGGTGGGGGGTTCACCCCTCCACTTT. Combining the CDR3 with reference TRBV7-2 and TRBJ1-6 gives the whole variable domain GAGVSQSPSNKVTEKGKDVELRCDPISGHTALYWYRQSLGQGLEFLIYFQGNSAPDKSGLPSDRFSAERTGGSVSTLTIQRTQQEDSAVYLCASSLEAGVGGSPLHFGNGTRLTVT.

This rearrangement joins TRBV7-8 to TRBJ1-1; a possible D gene is TRBD1 (6 bases). The CDR3 consists of 16 residues. Germline V gene lookup returns CDR1 SGHVS and CDR2 FQNEAQ. V was clipped by 5 bases and J by 1 base, with 17 bases between them. The CDR3 sequence is CASSPYRVSANTEAFF. CDR3 coding DNA: TGTGCCAGCAGCCCCTACAGGGTTTCGGCGAACACTGAAGCTTTCTTT.

The chain is built from TRBV28 and TRBJ2-7, with D tentatively TRBD1 (6 bases). CDR3 length: 14 amino acids. The V end lost 4 bases, the J end lost 3 bases, and 13 bases lay between the germline ends. Germline assignment: CDR1 MDHEN and CDR2 SYDVKM. Written as DNA, the CDR3 is TGTGCCAGCAGTTACCCTAACAGGGTCTACGAGCAGTACTTC. The encoded protein is CASSYPNRVYEQYF. Full variable domain (rest looked up from reference TRBV28 and TRBJ2-7): DVKVTQSSRYLVKRTGEKVFLECVQDMDHENMFWYRQDPGLGLRLIYFSYDVKMKEKGDIPEGYSVSREKKERFSLILESASTNQTSMYLCASSYPNRVYEQYFGPGTRLTVT.

This clonotype was recorded once. This chain uses TRBV12-3 or TRBV12-4 with TRBJ2-1; perhaps TRBD2 as D (6 bases). The J call could be wrong; TRBJ2-7 is a better fit for the DNA end. The length of the CDR3 is 15 residues. The CDR3 DNA reads as TGTGCCAGCATTCGCGACGGGAGCTCCTACAATGAGCAGTACTTC. It encodes CASIRDGSSYNEQYF.

J is TRBJ1-1 and V is TRBV29-1, with D possibly TRBD1 on 6 matching bases. Deletions cut 1 base from V and 7 bases from J, with 19 bases between. CDR1 and CDR2 (germline): SQVTM, ANQGSEA. The CDR3 sequence is 15 residues long. The CDR3 here is CSVEGPHREVSEAFF. In DNA form, the CDR3 reads TGCAGCGTTGAAGGTCCTCACAGGGAAGTGAGTGAAGCTTTCTTT.

This chain uses TRBV29-1 with TRBJ2-1; 9 nucleotides line up with TRBD1. Germline-derived CDR1 and CDR2 are SQVTM and ANQGSEA. The CDR3 is 12 residues long. With 7 bases clipped from V and 7 bases from J, the junction kept 5 bases outside the gene matches. DNA of the CDR3: TGCAGCGGGGGACAGGGAGGGAATGAGCAGTTCTTC. Residues: CSGGQGGNEQFF.

In its sample, this clonotype was seen many times. The rearrangement joins TRBV7-9 to TRBJ2-7, with 7 bases lining up with TRBD2. This CDR3 spans 18 amino acids. Germline V CDR1 and CDR2: SEHNR, FQNEAQ (reference sequence). V lost 4 bases and J lost 5; bases outside the gene matches: 20. The CDR3 nucleotides read TGTGCCAGCAGCTCATCCCAAAGCGGGGACCGTCCGGCGGACGAGCAGTACTTC. Amino acid sequence: CASSSSQSGDRPADEQYF.

Note on this clonotype: A junction boundary mismatches the germline segment, possibly from a read error. The genes are TRBV5-1 and TRBJ2-3; D call uncertain. The CDR3 length is 14 residues. The germline V gene encodes CDR1 SGHRS and CDR2 YFSETQ. The CDR3 here is CVSSLAKSVDTQYF. The CDR3, as DNA: TGCGTCAGCAGCTTGGCCAAGTCGGTAGATACGCAGTATTTT.

J is TRBJ2-3 and V is TRBV7-2; D unclear. Germline V lookup: CDR1 SGHTA, CDR2 FQGNSA. Trimming shortened V by 3 bases and J by 11 bases, and 9 bases separated the two germline ends. This CDR3 spans 11 amino acids. The CDR3: CASSFAPGQYF. The CDR3, as DNA: TGTGCCAGCAGCTTTGCCCCCGGGCAGTATTTT.

This clonotype was observed once. This may be a read error, as it is one base from a much larger clone. This sequence joins TRBV15 and TRBJ2-1; 11 bases fit TRBD2. Germline CDR1 is LNHNV and CDR2 is YYDKDF (reference sequence). The CDR3 is 17 residues long. Losses at the gene ends were 4 bases for V and 2 bases for J; bases not matched to a gene: 7. The CDR3 reads CATSITSGGFPYNEQFF. The CDR3 DNA sequence: TGTGCCACCAGCATAACTAGCGGGGGTTTCCCCTACAATGAGCAGTTCTTC.

The J gene is TRBJ1-5, the V gene TRBV4-1; 12 bases align to TRBD1. Germline CDR1 MGHRA, CDR2 YSYEKL. The V gene end was trimmed by 3 bases and the J gene end by 7 bases; junction bases not matched to a gene: 7. This CDR3 contains 16 residues. CDR3 region: CASSHSGQGAGQPQHF. CDR3 DNA: TGCGCCAGCAGCCACTCGGGACAGGGGGCAGGGCAGCCCCAGCATTTT.